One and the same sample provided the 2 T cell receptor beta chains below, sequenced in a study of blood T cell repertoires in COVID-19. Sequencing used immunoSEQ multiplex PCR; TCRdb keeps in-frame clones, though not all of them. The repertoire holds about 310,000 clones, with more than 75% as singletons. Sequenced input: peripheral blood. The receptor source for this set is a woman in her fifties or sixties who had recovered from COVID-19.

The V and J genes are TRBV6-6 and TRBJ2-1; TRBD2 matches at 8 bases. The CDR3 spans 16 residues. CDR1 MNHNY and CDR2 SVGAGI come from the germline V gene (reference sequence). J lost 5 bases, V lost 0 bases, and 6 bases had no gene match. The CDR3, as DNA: TGTGCCAGCAGTTACTCTATAGCGGGACACAACAATGAGCAGTTCTTC. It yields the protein CASSYSIAGHNNEQFF.

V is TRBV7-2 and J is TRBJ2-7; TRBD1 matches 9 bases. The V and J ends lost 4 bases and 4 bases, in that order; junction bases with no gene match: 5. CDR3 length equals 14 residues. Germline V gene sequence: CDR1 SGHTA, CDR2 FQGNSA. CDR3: CASSSGQGVYEQYF. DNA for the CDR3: TGTGCCAGCAGCTCGGGACAGGGTGTTTACGAGCAGTACTTC.